This TCR beta chain originates from a study of cytomegalovirus exposure and HLA in healthy donors. Overall study findings and caveats: Earlier findings revealed that most TCR beta V segments proved productive either about 87% or about 30% of the time.

V shed 5 bases and J 6 bases; nucleotides not matched to a gene: 8. Germline assignment: CDR1 SGHVS and CDR2 FNYEAQ. This CDR3 has 14 amino acids. About this clone: The antigen is undetermined.

With 60 Vbeta and 13 Jbeta primers, the PCR was carried out. Clones were sequenced by immunoSEQ multiplex PCR, and TCRdb holds only the in-frame ones, with some missing. The repertoire consists of about 94,000 clones, with about four fifths occurring once and the leading ten covering over 3%. The specimen was PBMCs. The sequence was obtained from a woman aged 35 to 49 in good health and CMV-seronegative. The chain carries TRBV7-6 and TRBJ1-1, with TRBD1 identical over 8 bases. CDR3 protein: CASSMGQVVAEAFF. CDR3 DNA: TGTGCCAGCAGCATGGGACAGGTCGTGGCTGAAGCTTTCTTT.